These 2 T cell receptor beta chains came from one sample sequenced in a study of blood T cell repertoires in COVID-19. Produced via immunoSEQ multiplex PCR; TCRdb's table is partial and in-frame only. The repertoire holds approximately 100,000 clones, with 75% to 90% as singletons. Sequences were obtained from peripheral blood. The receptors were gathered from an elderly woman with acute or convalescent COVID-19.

CDR3 sequence: CASSQGGTGYGYTF. The CDR3 DNA sequence: TGTGCCAGCAGCCAAGGCGGGACAGGCTATGGCTACACCTTC. The chain joins TRBV3-1 (or the pseudogene TRBV3-2) to TRBJ1-2; 8 bases map to TRBD1. The germline CDR1 and CDR2 sequences are LGHDT and YNNKEL (reference sequence). This CDR3 region has 14 residues. The junction had 2 bases not matched to a gene; V was cut back by 1 base and J by 4 bases.

DNA of the CDR3: TGTGCCAGTAGTGTGGGACAGGGGATGGGAGGCTACACCTTC. Protein sequence: CASSVGQGMGGYTF. V and J are TRBV19 and TRBJ1-2; 10 positions agree with TRBD1. CDR3 size: 14 residues. Germline assignment: CDR1 LNHDA and CDR2 SQIVND (reference sequence). Losses at the gene ends were 5 bases for V and 8 bases for J; bases not matched to a gene: 8.